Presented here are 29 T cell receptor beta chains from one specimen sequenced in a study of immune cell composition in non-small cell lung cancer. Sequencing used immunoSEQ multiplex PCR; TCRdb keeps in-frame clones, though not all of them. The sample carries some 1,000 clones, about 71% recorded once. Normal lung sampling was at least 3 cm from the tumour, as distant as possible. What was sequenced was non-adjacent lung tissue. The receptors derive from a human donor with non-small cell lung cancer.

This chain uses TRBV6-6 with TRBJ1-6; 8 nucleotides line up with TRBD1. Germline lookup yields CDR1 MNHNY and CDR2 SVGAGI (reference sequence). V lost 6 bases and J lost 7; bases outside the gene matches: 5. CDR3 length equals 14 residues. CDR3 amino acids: CASRNGQGNSPLHF. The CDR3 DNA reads TGTGCCAGCAGAAACGGACAGGGAAATTCACCCCTCCACTTT.

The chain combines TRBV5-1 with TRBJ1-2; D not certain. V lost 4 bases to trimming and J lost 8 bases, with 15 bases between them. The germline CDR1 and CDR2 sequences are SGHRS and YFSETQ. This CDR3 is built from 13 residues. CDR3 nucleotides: TGCGCCAGCAGCCCCGGGGAGTGGTTCGGCTACACCTTC. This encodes CASSPGEWFGYTF.

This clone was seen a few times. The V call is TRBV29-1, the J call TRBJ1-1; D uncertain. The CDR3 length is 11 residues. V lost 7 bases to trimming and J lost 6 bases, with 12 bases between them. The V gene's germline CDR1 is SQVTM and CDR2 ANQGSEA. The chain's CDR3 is CSGRHHAEAFF. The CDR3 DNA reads TGCAGCGGTCGACATCACGCTGAAGCTTTCTTT.

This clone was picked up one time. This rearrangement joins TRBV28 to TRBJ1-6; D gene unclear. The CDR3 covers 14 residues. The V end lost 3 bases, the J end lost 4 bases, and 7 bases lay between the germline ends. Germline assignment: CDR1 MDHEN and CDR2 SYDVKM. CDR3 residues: CASSFGGYNSPLHF. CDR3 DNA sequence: TGTGCCAGCAGTTTTGGAGGTTATAATTCACCCCTCCACTTT.

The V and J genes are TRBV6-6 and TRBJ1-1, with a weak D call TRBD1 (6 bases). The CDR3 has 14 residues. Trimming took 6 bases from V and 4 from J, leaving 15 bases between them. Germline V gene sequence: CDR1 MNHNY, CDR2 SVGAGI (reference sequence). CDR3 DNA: TGTGCCAGCAGCCGAACAGGGTTTGGCACTGAAGCTTTCTTT. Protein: CASSRTGFGTEAFF.

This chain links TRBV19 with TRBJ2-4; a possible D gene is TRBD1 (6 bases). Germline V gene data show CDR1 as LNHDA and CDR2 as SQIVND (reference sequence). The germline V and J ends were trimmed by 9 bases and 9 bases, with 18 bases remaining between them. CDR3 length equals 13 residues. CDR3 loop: CARNRELGGIQYF. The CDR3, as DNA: TGTGCCAGGAACAGGGAATTAGGTGGCATTCAGTACTTC.

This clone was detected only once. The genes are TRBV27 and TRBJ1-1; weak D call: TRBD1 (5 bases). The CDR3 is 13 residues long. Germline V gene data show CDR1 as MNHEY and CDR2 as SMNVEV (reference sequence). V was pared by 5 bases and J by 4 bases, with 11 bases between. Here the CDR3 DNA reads TGTGCCAGCAGTATCCAGGGCCGCACTGAAGCTTTCTTT. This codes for CASSIQGRTEAFF.

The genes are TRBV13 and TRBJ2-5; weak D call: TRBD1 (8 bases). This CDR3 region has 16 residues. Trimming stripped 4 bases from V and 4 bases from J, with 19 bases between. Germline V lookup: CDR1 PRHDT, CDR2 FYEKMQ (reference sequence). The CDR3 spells CASSYSYRGGRETQYF. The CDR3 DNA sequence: TGTGCCAGCAGCTACTCATACAGGGGGGGGAGAGAGACCCAGTACTTC. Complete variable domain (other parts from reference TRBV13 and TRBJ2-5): AAGVIQSPRHLIKEKRETATLKCYPIPRHDTVYWYQQGPGQDPQFLISFYEKMQSDKGSIPDRFSAQQFSDYHSELNMSSLELGDSALYFCASSYSYRGGRETQYFGPGTRLLVL.

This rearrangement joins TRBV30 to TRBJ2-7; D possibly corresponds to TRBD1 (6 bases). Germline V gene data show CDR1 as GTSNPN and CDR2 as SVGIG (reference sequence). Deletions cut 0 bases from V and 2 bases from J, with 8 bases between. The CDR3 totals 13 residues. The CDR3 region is CAWSVGHTYEQYF. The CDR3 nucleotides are TGTGCCTGGAGTGTGGGACATACCTACGAGCAGTACTTC.

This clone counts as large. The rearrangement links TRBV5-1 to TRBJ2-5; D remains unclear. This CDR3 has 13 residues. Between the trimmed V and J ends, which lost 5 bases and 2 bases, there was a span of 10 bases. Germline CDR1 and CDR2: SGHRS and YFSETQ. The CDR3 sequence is CASSLQIQETQYF. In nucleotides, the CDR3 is TGCGCCAGCAGTCTCCAGATACAAGAGACCCAGTACTTC.

The CDR3 spells CASSQGKATEAFF. The CDR3 bases are TGTGCCAGCTCACAGGGGAAGGCCACTGAAGCTTTCTTT. The V call is TRBV18, the J call TRBJ1-1; perhaps TRBD1 as D (5 bases). Germline CDR1 reads KGHSH; CDR2 reads LQKENI. Trimming stripped 4 bases from V and 4 bases from J, with 10 bases between. The CDR3 is 13 amino acids.

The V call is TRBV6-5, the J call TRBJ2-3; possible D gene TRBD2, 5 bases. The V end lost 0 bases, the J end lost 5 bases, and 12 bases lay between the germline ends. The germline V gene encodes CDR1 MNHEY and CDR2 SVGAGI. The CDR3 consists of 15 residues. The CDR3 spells CASSYSSGVGDTQYF. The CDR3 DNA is TGTGCCAGCAGTTACTCGTCCGGGGTAGGAGATACGCAGTATTTT.

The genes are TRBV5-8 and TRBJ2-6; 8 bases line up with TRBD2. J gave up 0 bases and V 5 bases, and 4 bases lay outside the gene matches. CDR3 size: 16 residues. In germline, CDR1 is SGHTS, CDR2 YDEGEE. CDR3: CASRRGGYSGANVLTF. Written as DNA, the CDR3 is TGTGCCAGCAGACGGGGGGGTTACTCTGGGGCCAACGTCCTGACTTTC.

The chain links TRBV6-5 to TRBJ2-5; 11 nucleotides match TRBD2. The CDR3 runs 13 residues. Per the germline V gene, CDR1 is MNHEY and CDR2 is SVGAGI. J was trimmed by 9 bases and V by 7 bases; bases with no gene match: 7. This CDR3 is CASNDGLAGAQYF. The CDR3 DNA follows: TGTGCCAGCAACGACGGACTAGCGGGCGCCCAGTACTTC.

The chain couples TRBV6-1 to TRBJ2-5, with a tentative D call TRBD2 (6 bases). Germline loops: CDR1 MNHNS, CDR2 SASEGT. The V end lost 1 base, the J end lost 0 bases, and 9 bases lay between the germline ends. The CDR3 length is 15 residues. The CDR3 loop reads CASSEGLGYQETQYF. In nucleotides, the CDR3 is TGTGCCAGCAGTGAAGGACTAGGGTACCAAGAGACCCAGTACTTC.

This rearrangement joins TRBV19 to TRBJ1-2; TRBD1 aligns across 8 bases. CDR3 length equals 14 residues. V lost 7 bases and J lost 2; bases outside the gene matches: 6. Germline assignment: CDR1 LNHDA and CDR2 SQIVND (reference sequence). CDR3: CASIPTGANYGYTF. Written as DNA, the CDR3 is TGTGCCAGTATTCCGACAGGGGCCAACTATGGCTACACCTTC.

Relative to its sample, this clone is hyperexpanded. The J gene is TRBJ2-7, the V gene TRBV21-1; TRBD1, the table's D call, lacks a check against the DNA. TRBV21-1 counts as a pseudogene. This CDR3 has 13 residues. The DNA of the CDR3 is TGTGCCAGCACCTACAGGGGGCGATGCGAGCAGTACTTC. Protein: CASTYRGRCEQYF.

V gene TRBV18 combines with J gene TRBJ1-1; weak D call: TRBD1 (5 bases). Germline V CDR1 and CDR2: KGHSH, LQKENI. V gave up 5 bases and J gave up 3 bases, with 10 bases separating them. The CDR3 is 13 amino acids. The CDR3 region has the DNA TGTGCCAGCTCATCCAGGGAGGACACTGAAGCTTTCTTT. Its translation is CASSSREDTEAFF.

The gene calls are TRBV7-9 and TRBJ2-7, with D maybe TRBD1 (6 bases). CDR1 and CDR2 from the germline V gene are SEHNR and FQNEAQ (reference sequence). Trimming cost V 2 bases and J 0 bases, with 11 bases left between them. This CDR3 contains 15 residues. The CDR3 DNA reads TGTGCCAGCAGCTTACTTGGGGGCGGCTCCTACGAGCAGTACTTC. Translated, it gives CASSLLGGGSYEQYF.

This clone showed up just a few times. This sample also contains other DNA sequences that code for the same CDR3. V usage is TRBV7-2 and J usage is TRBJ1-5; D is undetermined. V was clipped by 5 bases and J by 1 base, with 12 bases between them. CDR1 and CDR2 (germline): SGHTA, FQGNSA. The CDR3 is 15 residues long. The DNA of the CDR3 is TGTGCCAGCAGCCCTCTCCGAGGGAGCAATCAGCCCCAGCATTTT. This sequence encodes CASSPLRGSNQPQHF.

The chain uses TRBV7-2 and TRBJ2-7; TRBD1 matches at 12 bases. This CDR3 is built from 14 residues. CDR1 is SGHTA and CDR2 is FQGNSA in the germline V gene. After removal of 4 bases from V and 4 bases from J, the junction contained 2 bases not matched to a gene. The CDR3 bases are TGTGCCAGCAGCTGGGGACAGGGGGCTTACGAGCAGTACTTC. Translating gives CASSWGQGAYEQYF.

The CDR3 DNA follows: TGTGCCAGCAGTGAAATCACAGGTTATGGCAATCAGCCCCAGCATTTT. Amino acid sequence: CASSEITGYGNQPQHF. V usage is TRBV6-1 and J usage is TRBJ1-5, with D tentatively TRBD1 (5 bases). The CDR3 is 16 residues long. Trimming stripped 2 bases from V and 2 bases from J, with 13 bases between. Germline lookup yields CDR1 MNHNS and CDR2 SASEGT.

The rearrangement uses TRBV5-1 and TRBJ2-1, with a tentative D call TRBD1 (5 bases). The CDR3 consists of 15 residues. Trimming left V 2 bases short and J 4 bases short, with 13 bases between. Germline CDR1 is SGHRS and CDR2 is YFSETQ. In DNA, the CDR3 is TGCGCCAGCAGCTTCGGACACCGGTTTTACAATGAGCAGTTCTTC. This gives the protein CASSFGHRFYNEQFF.

The chain's CDR3 is CASSPGQAGGRTDTQYF. The CDR3 DNA follows: TGTGCCAGCAGCCCCGGCCAAGCGGGGGGGCGGACAGATACGCAGTATTTT. The J gene is TRBJ2-3, the V gene TRBV7-9; TRBD2 matches 10 bases. The CDR3 extends over 17 amino acids. Looked up from germline, CDR1 is SEHNR and CDR2 is FQNEAQ (reference sequence). V shed 5 bases, J shed 3 bases, and the junction held 11 bases outside the gene matches.

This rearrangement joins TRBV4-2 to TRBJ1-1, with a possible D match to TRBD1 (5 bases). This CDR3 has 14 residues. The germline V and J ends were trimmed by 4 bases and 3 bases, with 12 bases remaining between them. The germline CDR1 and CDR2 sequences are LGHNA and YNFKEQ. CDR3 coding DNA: TGTGCCAGCAGCCCTAACAGGAAGGACACTGAAGCTTTCTTT. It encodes CASSPNRKDTEAFF.

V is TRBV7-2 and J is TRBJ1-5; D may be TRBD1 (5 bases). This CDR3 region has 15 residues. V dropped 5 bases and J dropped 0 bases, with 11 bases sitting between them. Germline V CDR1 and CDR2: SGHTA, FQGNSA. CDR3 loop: CASSGGDFSNQPQHF. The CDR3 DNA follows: TGTGCCAGCAGCGGGGGGGATTTTAGCAATCAGCCCCAGCATTTT. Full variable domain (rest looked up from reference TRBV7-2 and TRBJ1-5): GAGVSQSPSNKVTEKGKDVELRCDPISGHTALYWYRQSLGQGLEFLIYFQGNSAPDKSGLPSDRFSAERTGGSVSTLTIQRTQQEDSAVYLCASSGGDFSNQPQHFGDGTRLSIL.

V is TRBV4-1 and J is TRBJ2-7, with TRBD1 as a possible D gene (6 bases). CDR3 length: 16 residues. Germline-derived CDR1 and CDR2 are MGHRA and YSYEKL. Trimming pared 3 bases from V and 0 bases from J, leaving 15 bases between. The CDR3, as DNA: TGCGCCAGCAGCCACAAACTGGGGGCGGACTCCTACGAGCAGTACTTC. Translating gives CASSHKLGADSYEQYF.

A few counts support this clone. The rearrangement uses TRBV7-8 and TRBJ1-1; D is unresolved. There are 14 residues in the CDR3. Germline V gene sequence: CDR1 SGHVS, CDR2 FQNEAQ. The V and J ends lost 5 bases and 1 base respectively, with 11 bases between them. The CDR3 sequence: CASSGGEPNTEAFF. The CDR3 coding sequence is TGTGCCAGCAGCGGCGGGGAGCCGAACACTGAAGCTTTCTTT.

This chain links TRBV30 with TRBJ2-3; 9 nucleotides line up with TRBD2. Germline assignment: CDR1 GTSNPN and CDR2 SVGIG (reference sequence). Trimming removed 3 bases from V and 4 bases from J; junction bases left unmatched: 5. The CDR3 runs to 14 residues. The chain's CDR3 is CAWSSGTSSDTQYF. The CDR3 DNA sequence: TGTGCCTGGAGCTCCGGGACTAGCTCAGATACGCAGTATTTT.